A single sample is the source of the 29 T cell receptor beta chains below, sequenced in a study of CXCR3-negative and CXCR3-positive naive CD8 T cells. Study-level results: In CXCR3-positive naive cells, the TRB CDR3s were more hydrophobic than in CXCR3-negative naive cells.

What these receptors recognize is not known. Through 5' RACE with UMI labels, the TRB cDNA libraries were prepared. TCRdb re-called the 5' RACE reads, yielding one record per CDR3 amino acid sequence without DNA. The table lists approximately 130,000 distinct CDR3 sequences, with approximately 0.4% in the top ten. The material sequenced was naive CXCR3+ CD8+ T cells from blood. As for subset: CD45RO-CCR7+CD27+CD95- naive CD8+ T cells expressing CXCR3 (TNR3+). The receptors were sampled from a human donor in good health. Some clones in this sample may be carry-over from other donors' samples.

The chain links TRBV2 to TRBJ2-2; TCRdb picks TRBD1, but there is no DNA to check that call. Germline V lookup: CDR1 SNHLY, CDR2 FYNNEI. The CDR3 has 14 residues. This chain's CDR3 is CASSGQLNTGELFF.

This chain uses TRBV29-1 with TRBJ2-1. The CDR3 has 14 residues. From germline, CDR1 is SQVTM and CDR2 ANQGSEA. The chain's CDR3 is CSVEEGSEYNEQFF.

The chain uses TRBV7-6 and TRBJ2-1; lacking DNA, the TRBD2 call made by TCRdb goes unchecked. In germline, CDR1 is SGHVS, CDR2 FNYEAQ. The CDR3 is 17 residues long. The CDR3 is CASSLEDSPGSYNEQFF.

This rearrangement joins TRBV12-3 or TRBV12-4 to TRBJ2-7; the TRBD2 assignment by TCRdb is unverifiable without DNA. CDR3 length: 12 amino acids. The CDR3 loop reads CASSPLVYEQYF.

V is TRBV5-1 and J is TRBJ2-7; lacking DNA, the TRBD2 call made by TCRdb goes unchecked. Germline-derived CDR1 and CDR2 are SGHRS and YFSETQ. CDR3 length: 15 residues. This CDR3 reads CASSLGTSGEYEQYF.

The V gene is TRBV7-6, the J gene TRBJ2-3; the D call from TCRdb, TRBD1, cannot be confirmed without DNA. Germline CDR1 is SGHVS and CDR2 is FNYEAQ. CDR3 size: 15 residues. CDR3 residues: CASSQAGGPQDTQYF.

The chain employs TRBV2 and TRBJ1-2. Germline V CDR1 and CDR2: SNHLY, FYNNEI. The CDR3 runs 12 residues. The CDR3 spells CASDSSANGYTF.

The rearrangement links TRBV18 to TRBJ2-5; the D call of TRBD1 rests on TCRdb alone, since no DNA is present to check it. CDR1 is KGHSH, CDR2 LQKENI, per germline. The CDR3 spans 16 residues. CDR3 in amino acids: CASSPLGMGARETQYF. Looking up the rest from reference TRBV18 and TRBJ2-5 gives the full variable domain: NAGVMQNPRHLVRRRGQEARLRCSPMKGHSHVYWYRQLPEEGLKFMVYLQKENIIDESGMPKERFSAEFPKEGPSILRIQQVVRGDSAAYFCASSPLGMGARETQYFGPGTRLLVL.

This chain joins TRBV6-1 and TRBJ2-1; the TCRdb call, TRBD2, lacks DNA for checking. This CDR3 has 15 amino acids. Germline-derived CDR1 and CDR2 are MNHNS and SASEGT. This chain's CDR3 is CASVLIAGGYNEQFF.

The V call is TRBV20-1, the J call TRBJ1-1; TCRdb's D call of TRBD1 is untestable without DNA. CDR1 DFQATT and CDR2 SNEGSKA come from the germline V gene (reference sequence). CDR3 length: 13 residues. This CDR3 reads CSARRQGGTEAFF.

The chain couples TRBV5-1 to TRBJ2-1; the D call of TRBD2 rests on TCRdb alone, since no DNA is present to check it. CDR3 size: 14 residues. Germline values: CDR1 SGHRS, CDR2 YFSETQ. This CDR3 is CASMPGLADNEQFF.

V gene TRBV2 combines with J gene TRBJ2-5; the TCRdb call, TRBD2, lacks DNA for checking. The CDR3 runs to 15 residues. The germline CDR1 and CDR2 sequences are SNHLY and FYNNEI. The CDR3 sequence: CASSEPSGGGGTQYF.

The chain recombines TRBV12-3 or TRBV12-4 with TRBJ2-1; the D call of TRBD1 rests on TCRdb alone, since no DNA is present to check it. CDR3 size: 13 residues. CDR3 amino acids: CASSYSQGDEQFF.

The rearrangement links TRBV7-6 to TRBJ1-5; TCRdb picks TRBD1, but there is no DNA to check that call. The CDR3 consists of 15 residues. Germline V lookup: CDR1 SGHVS, CDR2 FNYEAQ. CDR3 amino acids: CASSVGTGNFQPQHF.

V and J are TRBV7-8 and TRBJ2-3; TCRdb's D call of TRBD1 is untestable without DNA. The CDR3 sequence is 15 residues long. In germline, CDR1 is SGHVS, CDR2 FQNEAQ. CDR3: CARSFLGQGADTQYF.

The chain is built from TRBV27 and TRBJ1-2. The CDR3 loop spans 14 amino acids. Germline CDR1 is MNHEY and CDR2 is SMNVEV (reference sequence). The CDR3 here is CASSLGGIPYGYTF.

The CDR3: CASSVWDRGYEQYF. The V and J genes are TRBV9 and TRBJ2-7; without DNA, the TCRdb call of TRBD1 cannot be checked. The CDR3 has 14 amino acids. The germline CDR1 and CDR2 sequences are SGDLS and YYNGEE. The full variable domain, in which reference TRBV9 and TRBJ2-7 provide the parts outside the CDR3, is DSGVTQTPKHLITATGQRVTLRCSPRSGDLSVYWYQQSLDQGLQFLIQYYNGEERAKGNILERFSAQQFPDLHSELNLSSLELGDSALYFCASSVWDRGYEQYFGPGTRLTVT.

The rearrangement uses TRBV29-1 and TRBJ2-1. CDR3 length: 14 residues. Germline V gives CDR1 SQVTM, CDR2 ANQGSEA. The CDR3 reads CSVPQGVSYNEQFF.

The rearrangement joins TRBV6-2 or TRBV6-3 to TRBJ1-1. The germline V gene encodes CDR1 MNHEY and CDR2 SVGEGT. CDR3 length: 13 residues. The CDR3: CASSSGWGTEAFF.

The CDR3 loop reads CASSAPGWANEQLF. V is TRBV27 and J is TRBJ2-1; there is no DNA to check the TCRdb D call of TRBD1. CDR1 is MNHEY, CDR2 SMNVEV, per germline (reference sequence). The CDR3 runs 14 residues.

This chain connects TRBV3-1 to TRBJ2-3; TCRdb designates TRBD1, a call that cannot be tested without DNA. The CDR3 consists of 18 residues. In germline, CDR1 is LGHDT, CDR2 YNNKEL (reference sequence). CDR3 amino acids: CASSQDIPPGFGTDTQYF.

The CDR3 sequence is CASSLNGGASRETQYF. The V call is TRBV13, the J call TRBJ2-5; TCRdb picks TRBD2, but there is no DNA to check that call. There are 16 residues in the CDR3. Germline CDR1 and CDR2: PRHDT and FYEKMQ (reference sequence).

The chain uses TRBV13 and TRBJ2-1; TCRdb picks TRBD1, but there is no DNA to check that call. Germline V CDR1 and CDR2: PRHDT, FYEKMQ (reference sequence). CDR3 size: 16 residues. This CDR3 reads CASSLDRDRAYNEQFF.

The chain has TRBV7-9 and TRBJ2-5; there is no DNA to check the TCRdb D call of TRBD1. Germline V gene sequence: CDR1 SEHNR, CDR2 FQNEAQ (reference sequence). The CDR3 has 18 amino acids. The CDR3 protein is CASSPSGGTGIYQETQYF.

The rearrangement uses TRBV10-3 and TRBJ2-2; the TRBD1 assignment by TCRdb is unverifiable without DNA. The germline V gene encodes CDR1 ENHRY and CDR2 SYGVKD. CDR3 length: 16 amino acids. The CDR3 reads CAISEPAGMNTGELFF.

The chain carries TRBV4-3 and TRBJ1-1; no DNA is available, so the TRBD1 call from TCRdb remains unchecked. Looked up from germline, CDR1 is LGHNA and CDR2 is YSLEER. The CDR3 is 15 amino acids. CDR3 residues: CASSQGGGSNTEAFF.

V is TRBV21-1 and J is TRBJ2-7; no DNA is available, so the TRBD2 call from TCRdb remains unchecked. TRBV21-1 is tagged as a pseudogene. This CDR3 comprises 16 residues. The CDR3 spells CASGKKELAGAYEQYF.

The chain combines TRBV12-3 or TRBV12-4 with TRBJ2-2; TCRdb designates TRBD2, a call that cannot be tested without DNA. CDR3 size: 15 residues. CDR3 loop: CASILGRAYTGELFF.

The rearrangement joins TRBV7-2 to TRBJ2-2; TCRdb calls TRBD1, which cannot be checked without DNA. The germline gives CDR1 SGHTA, CDR2 FQGNSA. The CDR3 consists of 15 residues. CDR3: CASSFRAGATGELFF.